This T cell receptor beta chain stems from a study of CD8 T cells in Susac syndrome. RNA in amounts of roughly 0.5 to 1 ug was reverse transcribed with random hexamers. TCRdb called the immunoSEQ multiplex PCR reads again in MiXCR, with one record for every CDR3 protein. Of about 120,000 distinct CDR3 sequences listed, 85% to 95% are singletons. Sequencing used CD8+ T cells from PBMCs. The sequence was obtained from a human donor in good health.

CDR3 amino acids: CATSRATNEKLFF. CDR3 coding DNA: TGTGCCACCTCCAGGGCAACTAATGAAAAACTGTTTTTT. The chain is built from TRBV25-1 and TRBJ1-4, with D possibly matching TRBD1 (5 bases). Germline V CDR1 and CDR2: MGHDK, SYGVNS. The CDR3 runs to 13 residues. The germline V and J ends were trimmed by 10 bases and 0 bases, with 9 bases remaining between them. Based on the CDR3 plus reference TRBV25-1 and TRBJ1-4, the full variable domain is EADIYQTPRYLVIGTGKKITLECSQTMGHDKMYWYQQDPGMELHLIHYSYGVNSTEKGDLSSESTVSRIRTEHFPLTLESARPSHTSQYLCATSRATNEKLFFGSGTQLSVL.